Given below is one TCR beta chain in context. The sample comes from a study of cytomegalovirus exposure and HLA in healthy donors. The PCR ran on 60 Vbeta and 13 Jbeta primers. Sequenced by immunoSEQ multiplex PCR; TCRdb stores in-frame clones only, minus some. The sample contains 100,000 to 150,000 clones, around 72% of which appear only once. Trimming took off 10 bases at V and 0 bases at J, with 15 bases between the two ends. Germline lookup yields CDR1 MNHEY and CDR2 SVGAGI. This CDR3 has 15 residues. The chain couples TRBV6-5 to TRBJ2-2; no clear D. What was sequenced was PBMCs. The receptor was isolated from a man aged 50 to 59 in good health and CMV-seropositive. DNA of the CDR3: TGTGCCATCTCGAGGTCTTTATCGAACACCGGGGAGCTGTTTTTT. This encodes CAISRSLSNTGELFF.